The rows below give T cell receptor beta chains drawn from one sample of a study of blood T cell repertoires in COVID-19. Profiling relied on immunoSEQ multiplex PCR, and the TCRdb table lists in-frame clones only, not all of them. The sample carries some 270,000 clones, about 85% recorded once. Sequencing input: peripheral blood. The receptor set was obtained from a human donor with COVID-19, enrolled during active disease. The donor label of this sample is uncertain. Both conserved end residues are part of each CDR3. D genes are given only for firm matches. Only some rows state a clone size, as once, few, many or a class for expanded clones.

size: .; J: TRBJ1-3; V: TRBV6-5; D: TRBD1; length: 14; CDR3: CAAGGQGFGNTIYF; DNA: TGTGCAGCCGGAGGACAGGGCTTCGGAAACACCATATATTTT
size: .; J: TRBJ1-3; V: TRBV28; D: TRBD1; length: 17; CDR3: CASSLAGGSVSGNTIYF; DNA: TGTGCCAGCAGTTTAGCAGGGGGCTCAGTCTCTGGAAACACCATATATTTT
size: .; J: TRBJ1-4; V: TRBV28; D: TRBD1; length: 13; CDR3: CASLGTGREKLFF; DNA: TGTGCCAGCCTCGGGACAGGGAGGGAAAAACTGTTTTTT
size: .; J: TRBJ2-1; V: TRBV27; D: TRBD2; length: 14; CDR3: CASSRLAGGDEQFF; DNA: TGTGCCAGCAGTAGACTAGCGGGAGGCGATGAGCAGTTCTTC
size: .; J: TRBJ2-7; V: TRBV11-2; D: .; length: 13; CDR3: CASSLGGGNEQYF; DNA: TGTGCCAGCAGCTTAGGAGGGGGTAACGAGCAGTACTTC
size: .; J: TRBJ2-2; V: TRBV9; D: .; length: 14; CDR3: CASSVGEGSGELFF; DNA: TGTGCCAGCAGCGTAGGTGAAGGGAGCGGGGAGCTGTTTTTT
size: .; J: TRBJ1-6; V: TRBV4-1; D: .; length: 15; CDR3: CASSQVGEHNSPLHF; DNA: TGCGCCAGCAGCCAAGTTGGGGAGCATAATTCACCCCTCCACTTT
size: .; J: TRBJ1-5; V: TRBV2; D: TRBD1; length: 15; CDR3: CASSEWRTGGQPQHF; DNA: TGTGCCAGCAGTGAATGGAGGACAGGGGGGCAGCCCCAGCATTTT
size: .; J: TRBJ2-7; V: TRBV3-1/TRBV3-2; D: TRBD2; length: 15; CDR3: CASRPSGRSSYEQYF; DNA: TGTGCCAGCAGACCGAGCGGGAGGAGCTCCTACGAGCAGTACTTC
size: .; J: TRBJ1-1; V: TRBV10-1; D: .; length: 13; CDR3: CASARDYGAEAFF; DNA: TGCGCCAGCGCTCGGGACTATGGGGCTGAAGCTTTCTTT
size: .; J: TRBJ1-5; V: TRBV30; D: TRBD1; length: 15; CDR3: CAWSAKTGSNQPQHF; DNA: TGTGCCTGGAGTGCTAAGACAGGGTCCAATCAGCCCCAGCATTTT
size: .; J: TRBJ2-5; V: TRBV4-1; D: .; length: 13; CDR3: CASSHEGSETQYF; DNA: TGCGCCAGCAGCCACGAGGGTTCAGAGACCCAGTACTTC
size: .; J: TRBJ2-5; V: TRBV28; D: .; length: 14; CDR3: CASRPLGGWETQYF; DNA: TGTGCCAGCAGGCCCCTTGGGGGCTGGGAGACCCAGTACTTC
size: .; J: TRBJ1-2; V: TRBV25-1; D: TRBD1; length: 14; CDR3: CASSELGGAHGYTF; DNA: TGTGCCAGCAGTGAGTTAGGGGGCGCCCATGGCTACACCTTC
size: .; J: TRBJ2-7; V: TRBV27; D: .; length: 13; CDR3: CASSLALGSEQYF; DNA: TGTGCCAGCAGTTTAGCGTTGGGGAGCGAGCAGTACTTC
size: .; J: TRBJ2-1; V: TRBV11-3; D: .; length: 13; CDR3: CASSLGANNEQFF; DNA: TGTGCCAGCAGCTTAGGCGCCAACAATGAGCAGTTCTTC
size: .; J: TRBJ2-3; V: TRBV7-9; D: TRBD2; length: 15; CDR3: CASSLGLAGVDTQYF; DNA: TGTGCCAGCAGCTTAGGACTAGCGGGAGTAGATACGCAGTATTTT
size: .; J: TRBJ1-5; V: TRBV5-1; D: TRBD1; length: 14; CDR3: CASSLGTGYQPQHF; DNA: TGCGCCAGCAGCCTAGGGACAGGTTATCAGCCCCAGCATTTT
size: .; J: TRBJ1-2; V: TRBV7-9; D: .; length: 12; CDR3: CASSPEAGGYTF; DNA: TGTGCCAGCAGCCCCGAGGCGGGCGGCTACACCTTC
size: .; J: TRBJ2-7; V: TRBV7-9; D: TRBD2; length: 14; CDR3: CASSQGTRRYEQYF; DNA: TGTGCCAGCAGCCAAGGGACTAGAAGGTACGAGCAGTACTTC
size: .; J: TRBJ2-1; V: TRBV19; D: .; length: 13; CDR3: CASSTLVYNEQFF; DNA: TGTGCCAGTAGTACCTTAGTATACAATGAGCAGTTCTTC
size: once; J: TRBJ2-7; V: TRBV28; D: .; length: 14; CDR3: CASWEGGVSYEQYF; DNA: TGTGCCAGCTGGGAAGGAGGGGTTTCCTACGAGCAGTACTTC
size: .; J: TRBJ2-3; V: TRBV4-1; D: TRBD2; length: 18; CDR3: CASSFTMERESGTDTQYF; DNA: TGCGCCAGCAGCTTCACGATGGAGCGGGAGTCTGGCACAGATACGCAGTATTTT
size: .; J: TRBJ1-2; V: TRBV28; D: .; length: 14; CDR3: CASSSDYELHGYTF; DNA: TGTGCCAGCAGTTCCGATTACGAGCTCCATGGCTACACCTTC
size: .; J: TRBJ1-5; V: TRBV5-6; D: .; length: 13; CDR3: CASSRTPDQPQHF; DNA: TGTGCCAGCAGTCGGACACCGGATCAGCCCCAGCATTTT
size: .; J: TRBJ1-1; V: TRBV7-9; D: .; length: 13; CDR3: CASSFRMNTEAFF; DNA: TGTGCCAGCAGCTTTAGAATGAACACTGAAGCTTTCTTT
size: .; J: TRBJ1-1; V: TRBV18; D: .; length: 15; CDR3: CASSPAEGEATEAFF; DNA: TGTGCCAGCTCACCCGCAGAGGGTGAGGCCACTGAAGCTTTCTTT
size: .; J: TRBJ1-2; V: TRBV28; D: .; length: 17; CDR3: CASSSPTPTRGNYGYTF; DNA: TGTGCCAGCAGTTCCCCGACCCCGACCAGGGGTAACTATGGCTACACCTTC
size: .; J: TRBJ2-6; V: TRBV28; D: TRBD2; length: 18; CDR3: CASLGAGLAGSGANVLTF; DNA: TGTGCCAGCCTGGGGGCGGGACTAGCAGGCTCTGGGGCCAACGTCCTGACTTTC
size: .; J: TRBJ2-1; V: TRBV6-2/TRBV6-3; D: .; length: 13; CDR3: CASSHSLESREFF; DNA: TGTGCCAGCAGTCACTCCCTGGAGAGCCGGGAGTTCTTC
size: .; J: TRBJ1-1; V: TRBV11-2; D: TRBD1; length: 14; CDR3: CASSKDRTNTEAFF; DNA: TGTGCCAGCAGTAAGGACAGGACGAACACTGAAGCTTTCTTT
size: .; J: TRBJ1-2; V: TRBV28; D: TRBD1; length: 16; CDR3: CASSLVQGGANYGYTF; DNA: TGTGCCAGCAGCCTCGTGCAGGGGGGAGCTAACTATGGCTACACCTTC
size: few; J: TRBJ1-2; V: TRBV3-1/TRBV3-2; D: .; length: 14; CDR3: CASSQDRGPWGYTF; DNA: TGTGCCAGCAGCCAAGACAGGGGCCCCTGGGGCTACACCTTC
size: .; J: TRBJ2-7; V: TRBV5-8; D: TRBD2; length: 14; CDR3: CASPPKRGSHEQYF; DNA: TGTGCCAGCCCCCCGAAGCGGGGTTCCCACGAGCAGTACTTC
size: .; J: TRBJ2-3; V: TRBV3-1/TRBV3-2; D: .; length: 16; CDR3: CASSQDSGRTQDTQYF; DNA: TGTGCCAGCAGCCAAGATAGCGGTAGAACTCAAGATACGCAGTATTTT
size: .; J: TRBJ1-3; V: TRBV9; D: TRBD1; length: 18; CDR3: CASSVELEQGLPGNTIYF; DNA: TGTGCCAGCAGCGTAGAACTAGAACAGGGGTTACCCGGAAACACCATATATTTT
size: .; J: TRBJ2-7; V: TRBV9; D: TRBD1; length: 16; CDR3: CASTYGGDRGPYEQYF; DNA: TGTGCCAGCACCTACGGGGGGGACAGGGGCCCCTACGAGCAGTACTTC
size: .; J: TRBJ2-3; V: TRBV5-1; D: TRBD1; length: 16; CDR3: CASSSYRTGSTDTQYF; DNA: TGCGCCAGCAGCTCTTATAGGACAGGAAGCACAGATACGCAGTATTTT
size: .; J: TRBJ1-5; V: TRBV3-1/TRBV3-2; D: .; length: 15; CDR3: CANSQNTMLDQPQHF; DNA: TGTGCCAACAGCCAAAATACGATGTTAGATCAGCCCCAGCATTTT
size: few; J: TRBJ1-5; V: TRBV29-1; D: TRBD1; length: 15; CDR3: CSAPPGRQGNQPQHF; DNA: TGCAGCGCCCCTCCTGGCCGACAGGGTAATCAGCCCCAGCATTTT
size: .; J: TRBJ2-1; V: TRBV4-3; D: TRBD2; length: 18; CDR3: CASSQGGLAGGDYNEQFF; DNA: TGCGCCAGCAGCCAAGGGGGGCTAGCGGGAGGGGACTACAATGAGCAGTTCTTC
size: .; J: TRBJ1-5; V: TRBV19; D: .; length: 16; CDR3: CASSIGGDRGNQPQHF; DNA: TGTGCCAGTAGTATTGGAGGGGATAGGGGCAATCAGCCCCAGCATTTT
size: once; J: TRBJ2-3; V: TRBV5-4; D: TRBD2; length: 15; CDR3: CASRQAGGKTDTQYF; DNA: TGTGCCAGCAGGCAAGCGGGAGGCAAAACAGATACGCAGTATTTT
size: .; J: TRBJ1-1; V: TRBV6-2/TRBV6-3; D: .; length: 15; CDR3: CASSPTRGMNTEAFF; DNA: TGTGCCAGCAGTCCCACGCGAGGGATGAACACTGAAGCTTTCTTT
size: few; J: TRBJ1-5; V: TRBV3-1/TRBV3-2; D: TRBD1; length: 15; CDR3: CASSQTTGGPGAQHF; DNA: TGTGCCAGCAGCCAGACCACAGGGGGCCCTGGGGCCCAGCATTTT
size: few; J: TRBJ1-2; V: TRBV14; D: .; length: 15; CDR3: CASSQEVVSNYGYTF; DNA: TGTGCCAGCAGCCAAGAAGTGGTGAGCAACTATGGCTACACCTTC